The clone carrying this TCR beta chain came up a few times. These data come from a study of blood T cell repertoires in COVID-19. Study-wide context: Collection of acute and convalescent COVID-19 samples took place in the United States, Italy and Spain.

Looked up from germline, CDR1 is MNHEY and CDR2 is SMNVEV (reference sequence). Trimming stripped 5 bases from V and 3 bases from J, with 20 bases between. There are 17 residues in the CDR3. Sequencing used immunoSEQ multiplex PCR; TCRdb keeps in-frame clones, though not all of them. This table has more than 45,000 clones, approximately 86% appearing once. The receptor comes from a woman older than 75 with acute or convalescent COVID-19. This chain joins TRBV27 and TRBJ2-4; TRBD1 is a possible D gene (6 bases). Material: peripheral blood. CDR3 sequence reads: CASSPESGDPVKNIQYF. CDR3 nucleotide sequence: TGTGCCAGCAGTCCCGAATCAGGGGACCCGGTCAAAAACATTCAGTACTTC.